The 11 T cell receptor beta chains below come from one sample, sequenced in a study of vaccination and CD4 T cells after COVID-19 (dated by TCRdb to 2022 to 2024). These receptors' targets are unknown. Libraries were constructed by PCR. Instrument used: Illumina iSeq 100. At the Johns Hopkins FTIC core, DNA from the cultured CD4+ T cells underwent TCR sequencing with the Oncomine TCR Beta short-read assay. Through fastp at Q25 and MiXCR, TCRdb rebuilt clones from the public reads, retaining in-frame beta chains. Each CDR3 protein gets just one entry, which takes the most common genes and DNA from the rows behind it. The sample contains 18,000 or so distinct CDR3 sequences, 29% of them found a single time. Clones ranked in the top ten supply approximately 19% of the sample. The sample's treatment or condition label, decoded: roughly 11-day PBMC culture with coronavirus spike peptide pools or control peptides (ViraFEST assay).

Source material: cultured CD4+ T cells from blood. All receptors come from a human donor with COVID-19.

CDR3 sequence: CAWSMDRGAEAFF. In nucleotides, the CDR3 is TGTGCCTGGAGTATGGACAGGGGCGCTGAAGCTTTCTTT. The J gene is TRBJ1-1, the V gene TRBV30; 9 bases line up with TRBD1. V was clipped by 2 bases and J by 6 bases; unmatched bases: 4. CDR1 is GTSNPN, CDR2 SVGIG, per germline (reference sequence). The CDR3 loop spans 13 amino acids.

This sequence joins TRBV16 and TRBJ1-4; TRBD1 aligns across 8 bases. Germline CDR1 reads KGHSY; CDR2 reads FQNENV. The CDR3 totals 14 residues. V trimming: 6 bases; J trimming: 6 bases; junction bases outside the gene matches: 6. CDR3 DNA sequence: TGTGCCAGCAGTCCACGGACAGGGTATGAAAAACTGTTTTTT. Translation: CASSPRTGYEKLFF. Filled out from reference TRBV16 and TRBJ1-4, the complete variable domain reads GEEVAQTPKHLVRGEGQKAKLYCAPIKGHSYVFWYQQVLKNEFKFLISFQNENVFDETGMPKERFSAKCLPNSPCSLEIQATKLEDSAVYFCASSPRTGYEKLFFGSGTQLSVL.

This clonotype was seen a handful of times. CDR3 in DNA: TGTGCCAGCAGGTCGGGGCAAGAGACCCAGTACTTC. Protein: CASRSGQETQYF. This sequence joins TRBV6-1 and TRBJ2-5, with a tentative D call TRBD2 (5 bases). V lost 6 bases and J lost 2, with 7 bases in between. The V gene's germline CDR1 is MNHNS and CDR2 SASEGT. This CDR3 has 12 residues.

V gene TRBV20-1 combines with J gene TRBJ2-5; either TRBD1 or TRBD2 may supply D (5 bases each). There are 11 residues in the CDR3. Germline V gives CDR1 DFQATT, CDR2 SNEGSKA (reference sequence). CDR3 loop: CSFGGEETQYF. The CDR3 nucleotides read TGCAGCTTTGGGGGTGAAGAGACCCAGTACTTC.

This clonotype was seen only a few times. The rearrangement uses TRBV6-5 and TRBJ2-7; tentatively, D is TRBD1 or TRBD2 (5 bases each). In germline, CDR1 is MNHEY, CDR2 SVGAGI. CDR3 length: 14 residues. The V and J ends lost 1 base and 2 bases respectively, with 9 bases between them. CDR3 residues: CASSYFPGPYEQYF. The CDR3 coding sequence is TGTGCCAGCAGTTACTTCCCGGGGCCCTACGAGCAGTACTTC.

This clonotype came up a few times. The chain is built from TRBV19 and TRBJ1-3, with D possibly matching TRBD1 (6 bases). Between the trimmed V and J ends, which lost 6 bases and 0 bases, there was a span of 12 bases. The germline V gene has CDR1 LNHDA and CDR2 SQIVND (reference sequence). CDR3 size: 15 residues. CDR3 residues: CASSGQLSSGNTIYF. The CDR3 coding sequence is TGTGCCAGTAGCGGACAGCTCTCCTCTGGAAACACCATATATTTT.

This clonotype was picked up a small number of times. The genes are TRBV5-4 and TRBJ1-1, with D uncertain. CDR3 size: 14 residues. CDR1 and CDR2 from the germline V gene are SGHNT and YYREEE (reference sequence). The ends were cut back, 5 bases at V and 3 bases at J, with 14 bases in the middle. The CDR3 sequence: CASSLGRSDTEAFF. The CDR3 nucleotides are TGTGCCAGCAGTTTAGGGAGGTCGGACACTGAAGCTTTCTTT.

The V and J genes are TRBV7-2 and TRBJ2-3; D gene unclear. The germline V gene has CDR1 SGHTA and CDR2 FQGNSA. This CDR3 spans 14 amino acids. V was shortened by 3 bases and J by 3 bases, with 10 bases between the two germline ends. The CDR3, as DNA: TGTGCCAGCAGCTTTAGGCCAGATACAGATACGCAGTATTTT. Translated, it gives CASSFRPDTDTQYF.

The chain uses TRBV6-1 and TRBJ2-6; D is unresolved. V was cut by 0 bases and J by 2 bases, with 5 bases left in between. This CDR3 is 15 amino acids long. Per the germline V gene, CDR1 is MNHNS and CDR2 is SASEGT. CDR3 sequence (DNA): TGTGCCAGCAGTGAAGCTGGGGCTGGGGCCAACGTCCTGACTTTC. Protein: CASSEAGAGANVLTF.

As concerns this clonotype: The limits of the CDR3 on the DNA are not certain, so only TCRdb's listed CDR3 is given. CDR3 in amino acids: CASTNQTSMYLCASSLINYEQYF. The rearrangement uses TRBV7-9 and TRBJ2-7. Germline V CDR1 and CDR2: SEHNR, FQNEAQ (reference sequence). The CDR3 adds up to 23 amino acids, both ends counted.

The chain links TRBV19 to TRBJ1-5; TRBD1 is a possible D gene (6 bases). The V and J ends lost 4 bases and 7 bases respectively, with 14 bases between them. CDR3 length: 14 amino acids. The germline V gene has CDR1 LNHDA and CDR2 SQIVND (reference sequence). Here the CDR3 reads CASSKQGGAQPQHF. The CDR3 nucleotides are TGTGCCAGTAGTAAACAGGGTGGCGCCCAGCCCCAGCATTTT.